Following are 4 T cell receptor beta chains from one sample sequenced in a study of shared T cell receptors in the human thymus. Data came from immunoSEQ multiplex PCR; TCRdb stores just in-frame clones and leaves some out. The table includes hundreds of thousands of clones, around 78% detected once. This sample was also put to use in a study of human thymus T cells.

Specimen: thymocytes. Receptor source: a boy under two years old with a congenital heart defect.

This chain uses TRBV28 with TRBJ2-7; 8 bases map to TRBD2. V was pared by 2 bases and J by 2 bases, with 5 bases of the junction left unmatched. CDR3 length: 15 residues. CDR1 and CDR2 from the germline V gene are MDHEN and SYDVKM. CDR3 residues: CASSLELAEPYEQYF. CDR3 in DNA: TGTGCCAGCAGTTTAGAACTAGCGGAACCCTACGAGCAGTACTTC.

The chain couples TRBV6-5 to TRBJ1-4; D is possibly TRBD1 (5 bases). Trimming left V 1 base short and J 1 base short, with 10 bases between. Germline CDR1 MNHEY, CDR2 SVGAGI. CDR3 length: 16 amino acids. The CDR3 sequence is CASSYWRGGTNEKLFF. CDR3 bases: TGTGCCAGCAGTTACTGGAGGGGCGGAACTAATGAAAAACTGTTTTTT.

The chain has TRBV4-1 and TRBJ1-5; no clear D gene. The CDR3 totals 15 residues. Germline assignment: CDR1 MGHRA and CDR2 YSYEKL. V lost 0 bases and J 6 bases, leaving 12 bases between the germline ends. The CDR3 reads CASSQDPGEGQPQHF. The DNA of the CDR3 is TGCGCCAGCAGCCAAGATCCCGGGGAGGGTCAGCCCCAGCATTTT.

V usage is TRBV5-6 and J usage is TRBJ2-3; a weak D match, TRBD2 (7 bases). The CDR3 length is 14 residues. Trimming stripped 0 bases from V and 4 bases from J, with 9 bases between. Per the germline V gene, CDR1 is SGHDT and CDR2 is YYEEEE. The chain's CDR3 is CASSLDGGPDTQYF. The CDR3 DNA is TGTGCCAGCAGCTTGGACGGGGGGCCAGATACGCAGTATTTT. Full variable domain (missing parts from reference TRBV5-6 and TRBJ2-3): DAGVTQSPTHLIKTRGQQVTLRCSPKSGHDTVSWYQQALGQGPQFIFQYYEEEERQRGNFPDRFSGHQFPNYSSELNVNALLLGDSALYLCASSLDGGPDTQYFGPGTRLTVL.